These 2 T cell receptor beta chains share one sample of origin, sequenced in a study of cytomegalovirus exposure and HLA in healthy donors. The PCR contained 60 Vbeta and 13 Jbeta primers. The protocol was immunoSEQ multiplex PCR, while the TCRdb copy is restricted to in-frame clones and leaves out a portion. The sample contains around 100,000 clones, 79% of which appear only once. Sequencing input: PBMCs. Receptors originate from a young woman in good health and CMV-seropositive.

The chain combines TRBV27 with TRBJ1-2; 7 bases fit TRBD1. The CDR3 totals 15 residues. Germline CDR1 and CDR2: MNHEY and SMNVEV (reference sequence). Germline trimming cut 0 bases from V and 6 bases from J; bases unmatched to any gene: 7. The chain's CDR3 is CASSLSLRQGHGYTF. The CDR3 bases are TGTGCCAGCAGTTTATCCCTTCGACAGGGCCATGGCTACACCTTC.

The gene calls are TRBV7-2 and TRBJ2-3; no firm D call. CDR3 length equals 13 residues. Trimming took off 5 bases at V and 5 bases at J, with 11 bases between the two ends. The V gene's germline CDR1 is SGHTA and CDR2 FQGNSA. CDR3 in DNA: TGTGCCAGCAGCCCCGGTCCCATAGATACGCAGTATTTT. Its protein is CASSPGPIDTQYF.